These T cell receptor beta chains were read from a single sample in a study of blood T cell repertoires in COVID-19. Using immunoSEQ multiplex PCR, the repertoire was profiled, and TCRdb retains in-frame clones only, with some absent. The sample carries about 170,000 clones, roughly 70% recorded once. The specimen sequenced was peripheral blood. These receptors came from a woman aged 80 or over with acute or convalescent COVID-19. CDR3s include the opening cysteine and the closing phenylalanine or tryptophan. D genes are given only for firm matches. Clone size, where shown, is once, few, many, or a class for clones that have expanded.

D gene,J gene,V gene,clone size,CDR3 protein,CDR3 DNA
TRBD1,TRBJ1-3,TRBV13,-,CASSFGTGDDGNTIYF,TGTGCCAGCAGCTTTGGGACAGGGGACGATGGAAACACCATATATTTT
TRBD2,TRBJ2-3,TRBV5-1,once,CASSLVGLAEPTDTQYF,TGCGCCAGCAGCTTGGTTGGACTAGCGGAGCCCACAGATACGCAGTATTTT
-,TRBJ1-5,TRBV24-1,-,CATSGAYSNQPQHF,TGTGCCACCAGTGGGGCGTATAGCAATCAGCCCCAGCATTTT
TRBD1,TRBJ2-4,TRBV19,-,CASSIWGTGENIQYF,TGTGCCAGTAGTATTTGGGGGACAGGCGAAAACATTCAGTACTTC
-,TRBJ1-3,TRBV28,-,CASSLSAEGNTIYF,TGTGCCAGCAGTTTATCCGCGGAGGGAAACACCATATATTTT
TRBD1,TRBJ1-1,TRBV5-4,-,CASSRLQGGNTEAFF,TGTGCCAGCAGCCGCCTACAGGGGGGGAACACTGAAGCTTTCTTT
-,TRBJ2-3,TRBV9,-,CASSVATGDTQYF,TGTGCCAGCAGCGTAGCTACGGGAGATACGCAGTATTTT
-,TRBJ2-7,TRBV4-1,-,CASSQDSTGDFYEQYF,TGCGCCAGCAGCCAAGATTCAACTGGAGACTTCTACGAGCAGTACTTC
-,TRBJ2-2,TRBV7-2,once,CASSLGPTEAGELFF,TGTGCCAGCAGCTTAGGACCGACAGAGGCCGGGGAGCTGTTTTTT
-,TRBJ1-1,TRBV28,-,CASSLGQGKTEAFF,TGTGCCAGCAGTTTAGGGCAGGGGAAGACTGAAGCTTTCTTT
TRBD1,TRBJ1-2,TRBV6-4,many,CASSQTGESGYTF,TGTGCCAGCAGTCAGACAGGGGAGTCTGGCTACACCTTC
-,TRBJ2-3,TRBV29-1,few,CSPFSADTQYF,TGCAGCCCATTCAGTGCAGATACGCAGTATTTT
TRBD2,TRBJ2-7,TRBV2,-,CASTAGRAQEQYF,TGTGCCAGCACCGCAGGGAGGGCCCAGGAGCAGTACTTC
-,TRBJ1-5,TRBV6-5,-,CASRVTGNSNQPQHF,TGTGCCAGCAGAGTCACAGGGAATAGCAATCAGCCCCAGCATTTT
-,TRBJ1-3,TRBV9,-,CASSPGQNSGNTIYF,TGTGCCAGCAGCCCCGGACAGAACTCTGGAAACACCATATATTTT
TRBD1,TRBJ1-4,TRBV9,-,CASSLGQGASSNEKLFF,TGTGCCAGCAGCCTGGGACAGGGCGCTTCTTCTAATGAAAAACTGTTTTTT
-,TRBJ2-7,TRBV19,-,CASRRATGPSYEQYF,TGTGCCAGTAGACGAGCGACTGGTCCCTCCTACGAGCAGTACTTC
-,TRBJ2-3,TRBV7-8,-,CASSLAKAGSYVTDTQYF,TGTGCCAGCAGCTTAGCCAAGGCGGGAAGTTACGTAACAGATACGCAGTATTTT
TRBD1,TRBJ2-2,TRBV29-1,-,CSASIGTDGTGELFF,TGCAGCGCCTCCATTGGGACAGACGGAACCGGGGAGCTGTTTTTT
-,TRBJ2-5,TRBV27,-,CASSPQETQYF,TGTGCCAGCAGTCCTCAAGAGACCCAGTACTTC
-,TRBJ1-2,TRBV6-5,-,CASSYLDRNYGYTF,TGTGCCAGCAGTTACCTAGACAGGAACTATGGCTACACCTTC
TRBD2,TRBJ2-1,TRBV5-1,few,CASSLGLAGGGGSYNEQFF,TGCGCCAGCAGCCTAGGACTAGCGGGAGGAGGTGGGTCCTACAATGAGCAGTTCTTC
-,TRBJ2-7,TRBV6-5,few,CASSLSGQIYEQYF,TGTGCCAGCAGCCTTTCTGGACAGATCTACGAGCAGTACTTC
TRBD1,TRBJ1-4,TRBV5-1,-,CASSRQGAYEKLFF,TGCGCCAGCAGCAGACAGGGGGCTTACGAAAAACTGTTTTTT
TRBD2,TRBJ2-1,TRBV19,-,CASSSRGGPYNEQFF,TGTGCCAGTAGTTCCCGGGGAGGGCCCTACAATGAGCAGTTCTTC
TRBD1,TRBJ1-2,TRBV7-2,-,CASSLGGQGYYGYTF,TGTGCCAGCAGCTTAGGGGGACAGGGGTACTATGGCTACACCTTC
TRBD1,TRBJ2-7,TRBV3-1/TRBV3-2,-,CASSPWGDRVVDEQYF,TGTGCCAGCAGCCCCTGGGGGGACAGGGTGGTAGACGAGCAGTACTTC
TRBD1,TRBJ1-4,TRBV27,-,CASSSKNRGLATNEKLFF,TGTGCCAGCAGTTCGAAAAACAGGGGGCTGGCAACTAATGAAAAACTGTTTTTT
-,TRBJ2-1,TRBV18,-,CASSPSSRYNEQFF,TGTGCCAGCTCACCAAGTAGCAGATACAATGAGCAGTTCTTC
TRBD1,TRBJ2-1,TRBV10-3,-,CAISQGQSSYNEQFF,TGTGCCATCAGTCAGGGACAGTCTTCCTACAATGAGCAGTTCTTC
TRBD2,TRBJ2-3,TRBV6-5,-,CASSSGISTDTQYF,TGTGCCAGCAGCAGCGGGATCAGCACAGATACGCAGTATTTT
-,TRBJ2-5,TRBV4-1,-,CASSQGAGRYEETQYF,TGCGCCAGCAGCCAAGGGGCGGGACGGTACGAAGAGACCCAGTACTTC
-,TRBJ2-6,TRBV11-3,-,CASSHTTTGLGANVLTF,TGTGCCAGCAGCCACACAACCACAGGGCTCGGGGCCAACGTCCTGACTTTC
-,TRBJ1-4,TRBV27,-,CASTYQETFNEKLFF,TGTGCCAGCACGTACCAGGAAACCTTTAATGAAAAACTGTTTTTT
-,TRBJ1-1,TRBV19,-,CASSMAVGGQATEAFF,TGTGCCAGTAGTATGGCTGTGGGGGGGCAAGCGACTGAAGCTTTCTTT
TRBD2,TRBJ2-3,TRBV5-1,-,CASSLLAGGPDTQYF,TGCGCCAGCAGCTTACTAGCGGGAGGCCCAGATACGCAGTATTTT
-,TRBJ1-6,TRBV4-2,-,CASSQDLKRAGYNSPLHF,TGTGCCAGCAGCCAAGATCTGAAGCGGGCAGGATATAATTCACCCCTCCACTTT
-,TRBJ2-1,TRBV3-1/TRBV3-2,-,CASSLDTRGSHSSYNEQFF,TGTGCCAGCAGCCTCGATACGCGGGGCAGTCATAGCTCCTACAATGAGCAGTTCTTC
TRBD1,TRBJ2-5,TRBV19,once,CASSAQGLEGTQYF,TGTGCCAGTAGCGCACAGGGGCTCGAGGGGACCCAGTACTTC
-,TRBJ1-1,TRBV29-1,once,CSVEEAGAFF,TGCAGCGTTGAAGAGGCAGGCGCTTTCTTT
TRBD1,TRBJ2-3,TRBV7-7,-,CASSPGQGVTDTQYF,TGTGCCAGCAGCCCGGGACAGGGGGTCACAGATACGCAGTATTTT
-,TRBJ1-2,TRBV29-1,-,CSVEGQQANYGYTF,TGCAGCGTTGAAGGACAACAGGCTAACTATGGCTACACCTTC
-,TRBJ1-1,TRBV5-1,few,CASSSGTLYTEAFF,TGCGCCAGCAGCTCGGGGACACTGTACACTGAAGCTTTCTTT
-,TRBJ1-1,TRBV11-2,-,CASSFDSRTEAFF,TGTGCCAGCAGCTTTGACAGCCGCACTGAAGCTTTCTTT
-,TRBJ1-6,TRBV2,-,CASSEASGRNSPLHF,TGTGCCAGCAGTGAAGCGTCAGGGCGCAATTCACCCCTCCACTTT
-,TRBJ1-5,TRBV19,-,CAKLNREQDQPQHF,TGTGCCAAACTAAACAGGGAACAAGACCAGCCCCAGCATTTT
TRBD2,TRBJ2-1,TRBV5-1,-,CASSTSLAGAHNEQFF,TGCGCCAGCAGCACCAGTCTAGCGGGAGCCCACAATGAGCAGTTCTTC
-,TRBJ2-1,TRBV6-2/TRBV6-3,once,CASSYISEPSYNEQFF,TGTGCCAGCAGTTATATCAGCGAACCCTCCTACAATGAGCAGTTCTTC
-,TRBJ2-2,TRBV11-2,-,CASSLGIGNTGELFF,TGTGCCAGCAGCTTAGGTATCGGGAACACCGGGGAGCTGTTTTTT
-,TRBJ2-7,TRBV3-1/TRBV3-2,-,CASSHLADRRQYF,TGTGCCAGCAGCCACTTAGCCGACAGGCGGCAGTACTTC
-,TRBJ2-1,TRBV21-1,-,CASSTPTSDSGNEQFF,TGTGCCAGCAGCACGCCGACTAGCGACTCGGGGAATGAGCAGTTCTTC
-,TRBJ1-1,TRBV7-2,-,CASSLNQGVTEAFF,TGTGCCAGCAGCTTAAATCAGGGTGTCACTGAAGCTTTCTTT
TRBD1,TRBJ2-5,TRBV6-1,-,CASSGYQGAGMETQYF,TGTGCCAGCAGTGGGTACCAGGGGGCGGGGATGGAGACCCAGTACTTC
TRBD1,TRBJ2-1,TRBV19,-,CASSLRTGWYNEQFF,TGTGCCAGTAGTCTCCGGACAGGTTGGTACAATGAGCAGTTCTTC
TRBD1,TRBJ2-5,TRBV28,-,CASSSPGQGEETQYF,TGTGCCAGCAGTAGCCCGGGACAGGGTGAGGAGACCCAGTACTTC
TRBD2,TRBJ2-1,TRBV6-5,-,CASSYSGLAGTNEQFF,TGTGCCAGCAGTTACTCGGGACTAGCGGGAACCAATGAGCAGTTCTTC
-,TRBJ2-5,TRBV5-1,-,CASSLAGLGAETQYF,TGCGCCAGCAGCTTGGCCGGACTGGGGGCGGAGACCCAGTACTTC